The 25 T cell receptor beta chains reported below all come from one sample, sequenced in a study of a mutant IDH1 vaccine in newly diagnosed glioma. Their antigen targets remain unknown. As for time point: week 47, end of study. Vaccination used 300 ug of mutant IDH1 20-mer peptide per dose, with topical imiquimod. Libraries were prepared by immunoSEQ multiplex PCR; TCRdb keeps only in-frame clonotypes and omits some of them. The sample lists around 50,000 clones, almost 65% occurring once. The source was peripheral blood mononuclear cells (PBMCs), collected from a glioma patient whose treatment included an IDH1 peptide vaccine. The receptor source for this set is a man in his forties with glioma. Some clones in this sample may be carry-over from other donors' samples.

The rearrangement joins TRBV6-5 to TRBJ1-3; D gene uncertain. The germline V gene encodes CDR1 MNHEY and CDR2 SVGAGI. There are 14 residues in the CDR3. V shed 2 bases and J shed 0 bases, with 5 bases lying between them. The CDR3 nucleotides read TGTGCCAGCAGTTACGGGAACTCTGGAAACACCATATATTTT. This gives the protein CASSYGNSGNTIYF.

This clone has a single count. This sequence joins TRBV2 and TRBJ1-4, with 10 bases aligning to TRBD1. Germline V gene lookup returns CDR1 SNHLY and CDR2 FYNNEI. CDR3 length: 13 residues. Unmatched junction bases numbered 5, after V lost 10 bases and J lost 6 bases. The CDR3 sequence is CATSGQGYEKLFF. CDR3 DNA sequence: TGTGCCACCTCGGGACAGGGGTATGAAAAACTGTTTTTT. The full variable domain, in which reference TRBV2 and TRBJ1-4 provide the parts outside the CDR3, is EPEVTQTPSHQVTQMGQEVILRCVPISNHLYFYWYRQILGQKVEFLVSFYNNEISEKSEIFDDQFSVERPDGSNFTLKIRSTKLEDSAMYFCATSGQGYEKLFFGSGTQLSVL.

This clone occurred once. V and J are TRBV5-1 and TRBJ1-2, with 9 bases matching TRBD1. The CDR3 covers 15 residues. The germline CDR1 and CDR2 sequences are SGHRS and YFSETQ. With 4 bases clipped from V and 4 bases from J, the junction kept 8 bases outside the gene matches. CDR3 DNA sequence: TGCGCCAGCAGCCGGACAGGGGCCGACGGCTATGGCTACACCTTC. Translated, it gives CASSRTGADGYGYTF.

The V gene is TRBV5-1, the J gene TRBJ2-1; possibly TRBD2 for D (6 bases). CDR3 length: 13 amino acids. V lost 4 bases and J 8 bases, leaving 13 bases between the germline ends. CDR1 and CDR2 from the germline V gene are SGHRS and YFSETQ. The CDR3 bases are TGCGCCAGCAGCAAAGAGCGGGCGGATGAGCAGTTCTTC. Protein sequence: CASSKERADEQFF.

The rearrangement joins TRBV6-5 to TRBJ2-3, with TRBD2 matching over 11 bases. Germline V gives CDR1 MNHEY, CDR2 SVGAGI. The V segment lost 0 bases and the J segment 7 bases; nucleotides outside the gene matches: 6. This CDR3 is 16 amino acids long. The CDR3 nucleotides are TGTGCCAGCAGTTACTCGCCTAGCGGGGGGTCAAATACGCAGTATTTT. Residues: CASSYSPSGGSNTQYF.

The chain couples TRBV6-1 to TRBJ1-2; D gene uncertain. Deletions cut 3 bases from V and 5 bases from J, with 10 bases between. In germline, CDR1 is MNHNS, CDR2 SASEGT. The CDR3 is 13 residues long. The CDR3 nucleotides read TGTGCCAGCAGTGAGGATCTGCCGTATGGCTACACCTTC. Residues: CASSEDLPYGYTF.

The V call is TRBV6-5, the J call TRBJ1-1; possibly TRBD1 for D (5 bases). Trimming pared 0 bases from V and 1 base from J, leaving 12 bases between. This CDR3 has 16 residues. From germline, CDR1 is MNHEY and CDR2 SVGAGI. The CDR3 region is CASSYSMWGENTEAFF. The CDR3 DNA is TGTGCCAGCAGTTACTCGATGTGGGGCGAGAACACTGAAGCTTTCTTT.

The chain employs TRBV4-2 and TRBJ1-3; unclear D gene. The CDR3 extends over 15 amino acids. CDR1 and CDR2 (germline): LGHNA, YNFKEQ. V dropped 6 bases and J dropped 2 bases, with 14 bases sitting between them. As DNA, the CDR3 is TGTGCCAGCAGTCCGGGTCTTCAGGCTGGAAACACCATATATTTT. Amino acid sequence: CASSPGLQAGNTIYF.

This clone has just a few counts. This chain joins TRBV19 and TRBJ1-1; D call uncertain. The CDR3 has 12 amino acids. The V gene's germline CDR1 is LNHDA and CDR2 SQIVND (reference sequence). V was cut by 6 bases and J by 5 bases, with 10 bases left in between. The CDR3 here is CASSRRETEAFF. In nucleotides, the CDR3 is TGTGCCAGTAGCCGGAGAGAAACTGAAGCTTTCTTT.

The genes are TRBV5-1 and TRBJ2-7; TRBD2 agrees at 8 bases. Unmatched junction bases numbered 10, after V lost 4 bases and J lost 4 bases. Germline V gives CDR1 SGHRS, CDR2 YFSETQ. The CDR3 is 15 amino acids. CDR3 sequence reads: CASSPDSGALYEQYF. The CDR3 nucleotides read TGCGCCAGCAGCCCCGATAGCGGGGCCCTATACGAGCAGTACTTC.

The chain combines TRBV5-5 with TRBJ2-2, with D uncertain. This CDR3 comprises 11 residues. Deletions cut 1 base from V and 6 bases from J, with 1 base between. Germline V gene lookup returns CDR1 SGHKS and CDR2 YYEKEE (reference sequence). As DNA, the CDR3 is TGTGCCAGCAGCTTGTCCGGGGAGCTGTTTTTT. Protein: CASSLSGELFF.

The V gene is TRBV13, the J gene TRBJ1-3, with a possible D match to TRBD1 (5 bases). The germline V and J ends were trimmed by 3 bases and 1 base, with 16 bases remaining between them. Germline CDR1 and CDR2: PRHDT and FYEKMQ (reference sequence). The CDR3 loop spans 17 amino acids. The CDR3 DNA follows: TGTGCCAGCAGCTTCAGGTCCGTGGGGGGATCTGGAAACACCATATATTTT. Its translation is CASSFRSVGGSGNTIYF.

The chain is built from TRBV5-8 and TRBJ2-7, with 8 bases fitting TRBD2. J was trimmed by 3 bases and V by 3 bases; bases with no gene match: 5. The CDR3 spans 14 residues. Germline V gene data show CDR1 as SGHTS and CDR2 as YDEGEE. CDR3 DNA sequence: TGTGCCAGCAGCTCCCGGGGGGGCCGCTACGAGCAGTACTTC. Translation: CASSSRGGRYEQYF.

The chain combines TRBV5-1 with TRBJ2-1, with D perhaps TRBD2 (6 bases). The germline CDR1 and CDR2 sequences are SGHRS and YFSETQ. V was pared by 0 bases and J by 2 bases, with 9 bases between. This CDR3 contains 15 residues. DNA for the CDR3: TGCGCCAGCAGCTTGGGGAGCGGGCCCTACAATGAGCAGTTCTTC. This encodes CASSLGSGPYNEQFF.

V is TRBV27 and J is TRBJ2-6; D is ambiguous. This CDR3 contains 15 residues. The germline V gene has CDR1 MNHEY and CDR2 SMNVEV (reference sequence). V lost 3 bases and J 0 bases, leaving 6 bases between the germline ends. CDR3 sequence: CASSFQASGANVLTF. CDR3 DNA sequence: TGTGCCAGCAGTTTCCAGGCCTCTGGGGCCAACGTCCTGACTTTC.

This clone was observed a handful of times. The chain joins TRBV7-9 to TRBJ1-5; unclear D gene. The CDR3 loop spans 16 amino acids. CDR1 is SEHNR and CDR2 is FQNEAQ in the germline V gene (reference sequence). The V and J ends lost 0 bases and 0 bases respectively, with 9 bases between them. The CDR3 DNA sequence: TGTGCCAGCAGCTTAGCGAGCGGGGTTAGCAATCAGCCCCAGCATTTT. This encodes CASSLASGVSNQPQHF.

The rearrangement links TRBV7-8 to TRBJ2-1; the match to TRBD1 covers 7 bases. This CDR3 region has 16 residues. CDR1 is SGHVS, CDR2 FQNEAQ, per germline. Trimming removed 4 bases from V and 0 bases from J; junction bases left unmatched: 6. For the CDR3, the DNA is TGTGCCAGCAGCTACTTCAGGGGGATCTCCTACAATGAGCAGTTCTTC. Translated, it gives CASSYFRGISYNEQFF. Full variable domain (remainder filled in from reference TRBV7-8 and TRBJ2-1): GAGVSQSPRYKVAKRGQDVALRCDPISGHVSLFWYQQALGQGPEFLTYFQNEAQLDKSGLPSDRFFAERPEGSVSTLKIQRTQQEDSAVYLCASSYFRGISYNEQFFGPGTRLTVL.

The chain joins TRBV4-2 to TRBJ2-7; 11 bases are a match to TRBD1. The CDR3 totals 15 residues. J lost 0 bases, V lost 4 bases, and 2 bases had no gene match. Germline V lookup: CDR1 LGHNA, CDR2 YNFKEQ. CDR3 coding DNA: TGTGCCAGCAGCCCGGGACAGGGGGTCTCCTACGAGCAGTACTTC. It codes for CASSPGQGVSYEQYF.

This sequence joins TRBV21-1 and TRBJ1-3. TRBV21-1 is a pseudogene. This CDR3 spans 11 amino acids. CDR3 bases: TGTGCCAGCAGCATAGAGGGCACCATATATTTT. Translated, it gives CASSIEGTIYF.

This clone was counted only a few times. This sequence joins TRBV11-2 and TRBJ1-6; 10 nucleotides line up with TRBD1. With V trimmed by 3 bases and J by 10 bases, 0 bases remained unmatched. The CDR3 is made up of 13 amino acids. Germline V gene lookup returns CDR1 SGHAT and CDR2 FQNNGV. The CDR3 protein is CASSLTGGSPLHF. CDR3 in DNA: TGTGCCAGCAGCTTGACAGGGGGCTCACCCCTCCACTTT. The full variable domain, completed using reference TRBV11-2 and TRBJ1-6, is EAGVAQSPRYKIIEKRQSVAFWCNPISGHATLYWYQQILGQGPKLLIQFQNNGVVDDSQLPKDRFSAERLKGVDSTLKIQPAKLEDSAVYLCASSLTGGSPLHFGNGTRLTVT.

This clone was counted only a few times. J is TRBJ2-3 and V is TRBV4-1; D may be TRBD1 (6 bases). Germline lookup yields CDR1 MGHRA and CDR2 YSYEKL. The V and J ends lost 4 bases and 0 bases respectively, with 17 bases between them. The CDR3 loop spans 17 amino acids. In DNA form, the CDR3 reads TGCGCCAGCAGCCCCTATGGGGGACAAACTAGCACAGATACGCAGTATTTT. Translated, it gives CASSPYGGQTSTDTQYF.

J is TRBJ1-2 and V is TRBV6-4; 9 nucleotides line up with TRBD1. V trimming: 4 bases; J trimming: 7 bases; junction bases outside the gene matches: 7. The CDR3 is 14 residues long. Looked up from germline, CDR1 is MRHNA and CDR2 is SNTAGT. The CDR3 spells CASSGGTGLRGYTF. The CDR3 DNA reads TGTGCCAGCAGTGGTGGGACAGGGTTACGTGGCTACACCTTC.

The chain uses TRBV2 and TRBJ2-2; tentatively, D is TRBD2 (5 bases). Germline CDR1 is SNHLY and CDR2 is FYNNEI. V dropped 2 bases and J dropped 6 bases, with 10 bases sitting between them. The CDR3 is 14 amino acids. CDR3 in DNA: TGTGCCAGCAGTGAAAGACACGGGGCCGGGGAGCTGTTTTTT. Residues: CASSERHGAGELFF.

The J gene is TRBJ2-3, the V gene TRBV2; D is possibly TRBD2 (5 bases). From germline, CDR1 is SNHLY and CDR2 FYNNEI. The CDR3 spans 15 residues. V was pared by 5 bases and J by 2 bases, with 14 bases between. CDR3 sequence (DNA): TGTGCCAGCAGTTCCCGACTATCCTACACAGATACGCAGTATTTT. It encodes CASSSRLSYTDTQYF.

The rearrangement uses TRBV5-1 and TRBJ1-2, with D maybe TRBD1 (5 bases). V lost 2 bases, J lost 5 bases, and 10 bases lay in between. The germline V gene encodes CDR1 SGHRS and CDR2 YFSETQ. This CDR3 has 13 amino acids. The CDR3: CASSFQGGYGYTF. CDR3 nucleotides: TGCGCCAGCAGCTTTCAGGGAGGTTATGGCTACACCTTC.